This T cell receptor beta chain was identified in a study of CD8 T cells in ankylosing spondylitis. Findings and limits, study-wide: CD8+ disease-linked clones were present at relatively low frequencies in blood. Disease-linked clones reportedly showed significant enrichment in matched ankylosing spondylitis synovial fluid. A TCR beta motif made of about 8 highly homologous variants seemed typical of ankylosing spondylitis blood. Some of these motif variants have turned up before, in reports on reactive arthritis synovial fluid and blood.

This clonotype has only a few counts. Its antigen is not identified. V was pared by 2 bases and J by 5 bases, with 7 bases between. The CDR3 runs 12 residues. CDR1 is DFQATT, CDR2 SNEGSKA, per germline (reference sequence). As the method for making TCR beta libraries, quantitative 5'-RACE with molecular barcodes was used. In TCRdb, the 5' RACE reads were re-called with MiXCR into one record per CDR3 protein. The sample shows approximately 440,000 distinct CDR3 sequences, roughly a sixth of them seen only once. The clonotype comes from a male donor with ankylosing spondylitis. This rearrangement joins TRBV20-1 to TRBJ1-5, with D unclear. The sequencing sample was made of blood, either unsorted or a sorted T cell fraction (not recorded which). The CDR3, as DNA: TGCAGTGCTAGACCTCTCGATCAGCCCCAGCATTTT. It encodes CSARPLDQPQHF.